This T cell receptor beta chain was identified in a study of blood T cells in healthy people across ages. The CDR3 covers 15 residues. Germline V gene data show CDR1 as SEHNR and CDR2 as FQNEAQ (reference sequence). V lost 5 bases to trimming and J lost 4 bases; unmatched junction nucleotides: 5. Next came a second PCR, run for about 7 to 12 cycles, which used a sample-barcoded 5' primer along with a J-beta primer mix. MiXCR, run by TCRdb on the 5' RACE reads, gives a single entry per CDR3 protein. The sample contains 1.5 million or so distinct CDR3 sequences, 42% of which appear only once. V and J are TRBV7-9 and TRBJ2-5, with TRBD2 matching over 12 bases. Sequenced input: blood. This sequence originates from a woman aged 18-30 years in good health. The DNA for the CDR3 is TGTGCCAGCAGCCCCCAACTAGCGGGGGGAGAGACCCAGTACTTC. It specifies CASSPQLAGGETQYF.